One and the same sample provided the 28 T cell receptor beta chains below, sequenced in a study of OX40 agonist ivuxolimab in advanced cancers. Profiled with immunoSEQ multiplex PCR; TCRdb holds only in-frame clones, not every one. The sample carries around 50,000 clones, over 75% recorded once. The sequencing used CD4+ or CD8+ T cells sorted from blood, collected in a trial of the OX40 agonist ivuxolimab. Source of these receptors: an adult with an advanced solid tumor such as melanoma, head and neck, liver or kidney cancer.

V gene TRBV29-1 combines with J gene TRBJ1-2; D possibly corresponds to TRBD1 (6 bases). This CDR3 is 12 amino acids long. Germline V gene data show CDR1 as SQVTM and CDR2 as ANQGSEA. V was clipped by 6 bases and J by 2 bases, with 10 bases between them. CDR3 residues: CSVNRANYGYTF. CDR3 DNA: TGCAGCGTGAACAGGGCAAACTATGGCTACACCTTC.

This chain joins TRBV29-1 and TRBJ1-3, with 7 bases that match TRBD1. CDR3 length: 12 amino acids. Trimming took 7 bases from V and 5 from J; bases not matched to a gene: 5. Germline lookup yields CDR1 SQVTM and CDR2 ANQGSEA. The CDR3 loop is CSARDSRNTIYF. Written as DNA, the CDR3 is TGCAGCGCCCGGGACAGCCGAAACACCATATATTTT.

The chain uses TRBV5-1 and TRBJ2-1; 7 positions match TRBD2. J was trimmed by 2 bases and V by 4 bases; bases with no gene match: 6. The V gene's germline CDR1 is SGHRS and CDR2 YFSETQ. This CDR3 is 15 amino acids long. CDR3 sequence reads: CASSPRSGTYNEQFF. In nucleotides, the CDR3 is TGCGCCAGCAGCCCGCGGAGCGGGACCTACAATGAGCAGTTCTTC.

The chain employs TRBV29-1 and TRBJ1-6; D gene ambiguous. The CDR3 is 13 residues long. Germline V CDR1 and CDR2: SQVTM, ANQGSEA. Trimming took off 5 bases at V and 8 bases at J, with 13 bases between the two ends. Here the CDR3 DNA reads TGCAGCGTTTCGACGGGGAGAGATTCACCCCTCCACTTT. Its protein product is CSVSTGRDSPLHF.

The J gene is TRBJ2-2, the V gene TRBV6-5; tentatively, D is TRBD1 (6 bases). Germline V gene sequence: CDR1 MNHEY, CDR2 SVGAGI. The CDR3 extends over 14 amino acids. Trimming cost V 6 bases and J 6 bases, with 14 bases left between them. The CDR3 protein is CASSGQLDSGELFF. The CDR3 DNA sequence: TGTGCCAGCAGCGGACAGCTTGATTCCGGGGAGCTGTTTTTT.

This clone was counted between two and nine times. This chain links TRBV7-2 with TRBJ2-7; D is unclear. This CDR3 has 13 amino acids. Trimming took 3 bases from V and 3 from J, leaving 9 bases between them. Germline V lookup: CDR1 SGHTA, CDR2 FQGNSA. As DNA, the CDR3 is TGTGCCAGCAGCTTGGACCATGTCTACGAGCAGTACTTC. It translates to CASSLDHVYEQYF.

CDR3 coding DNA: TGTGCCAGTAGTATTCTGGTTTTGGGCACTGAAGCTTTCTTT. This translates into CASSILVLGTEAFF. J is TRBJ1-1 and V is TRBV19; no reliable D call. V lost 3 bases, J lost 4 bases, and 12 bases lay in between. The CDR3 has 14 amino acids. CDR1 is LNHDA and CDR2 is SQIVND in the germline V gene (reference sequence).

This clone has only a few counts. This chain connects TRBV28 to TRBJ2-2; 8 nucleotides agree with TRBD1. The length of the CDR3 is 16 residues. The V segment lost 8 bases and the J segment 4 bases; nucleotides outside the gene matches: 12. CDR1 and CDR2 from the germline V gene are MDHEN and SYDVKM. The CDR3: CASCWAGTGSTGELFF. The DNA for the CDR3 is TGTGCCAGCTGTTGGGCCGGGACAGGCTCCACCGGGGAGCTGTTTTTT.

This clone was seen a few times. The chain is built from TRBV10-3 and TRBJ2-7; 8 bases line up with TRBD1. The germline V gene encodes CDR1 ENHRY and CDR2 SYGVKD. Losses at the gene ends were 4 bases for V and 7 bases for J; bases not matched to a gene: 9. The length of the CDR3 is 14 residues. CDR3 sequence reads: CAISGGQGDREQYF. The CDR3 bases are TGTGCCATCAGTGGAGGACAGGGTGATAGGGAGCAGTACTTC.

The chain joins TRBV7-2 to TRBJ1-5; TRBD1 might be the D (6 bases). Germline lookup yields CDR1 SGHTA and CDR2 FQGNSA. This CDR3 contains 14 residues. Trimming took 4 bases from V and 6 from J, leaving 13 bases between them. The CDR3 region is CASSSSQGTQPQHF. The DNA of the CDR3 is TGTGCCAGCAGCTCCTCTCAGGGGACTCAGCCCCAGCATTTT.

This rearrangement joins TRBV12-5 to TRBJ2-7; 8 bases line up with TRBD1. Germline V CDR1 and CDR2: LGHNT, FRNRAP. V was clipped by 0 bases and J by 5 bases; unmatched bases: 9. The CDR3 is 16 amino acids. CDR3 protein: CASGLVQGVSINEQYF. The CDR3 DNA follows: TGTGCTAGTGGTTTGGTACAGGGGGTTTCCATCAACGAGCAGTACTTC.

The V and J genes are TRBV5-4 and TRBJ2-7; tentatively, D is TRBD1 (8 bases). V dropped 4 bases and J dropped 6 bases, with 20 bases sitting between them. Germline assignment: CDR1 SGHNT and CDR2 YYREEE (reference sequence). This CDR3 has 15 residues. CDR3 amino acids: CASSPWDRREGEQYF. The CDR3, as DNA: TGTGCCAGCAGCCCGTGGGACAGGAGGGAGGGCGAGCAGTACTTC.

The gene calls are TRBV19 and TRBJ1-2; D not resolved. CDR1 and CDR2 (germline): LNHDA, SQIVND (reference sequence). There are 12 residues in the CDR3. V shed 3 bases and J shed 5 bases, with 7 bases lying between them. The CDR3 sequence: CASSMARYGYTF. The DNA of the CDR3 is TGTGCCAGTAGTATGGCCAGATATGGCTACACCTTC.

This clone occurred a few times. The chain joins TRBV19 to TRBJ1-2; D is ambiguous. CDR3 length equals 13 residues. Germline V CDR1 and CDR2: LNHDA, SQIVND (reference sequence). Trimming left V 5 bases short and J 8 bases short, with 15 bases between. CDR3 DNA: TGTGCCAGTAGTGCCCCCCAAAGTCGCGGCTACACCTTC. It encodes CASSAPQSRGYTF.

V is TRBV7-2 and J is TRBJ1-5; 7 bases align to TRBD1. From germline, CDR1 is SGHTA and CDR2 FQGNSA. Unmatched junction bases numbered 15, after V lost 1 base and J lost 3 bases. This CDR3 region has 19 residues. The DNA for the CDR3 is TGTGCCAGCAGCTTAGGATATCGTTTACAGGGGATTTACAATCAGCCCCAGCATTTT. Protein product: CASSLGYRLQGIYNQPQHF. The full variable domain, its missing parts supplied by reference TRBV7-2 and TRBJ1-5, is GAGVSQSPSNKVTEKGKDVELRCDPISGHTALYWYRQSLGQGLEFLIYFQGNSAPDKSGLPSDRFSAERTGGSVSTLTIQRTQQEDSAVYLCASSLGYRLQGIYNQPQHFGDGTRLSIL.

The rearrangement joins TRBV18 to TRBJ2-2; 11 bases are shared with TRBD2. V lost 4 bases and J lost 3; bases outside the gene matches: 7. The CDR3 totals 17 residues. Germline lookup yields CDR1 KGHSH and CDR2 LQKENI. The CDR3 coding sequence is TGTGCCAGCTCACGAACACTAGCGGGAGTCGACACCGGGGAGCTGTTTTTT. Protein: CASSRTLAGVDTGELFF.

V and J are TRBV19 and TRBJ1-1; D ambiguous. The germline CDR1 and CDR2 sequences are LNHDA and SQIVND (reference sequence). V lost 1 base and J 2 bases, leaving 8 bases between the germline ends. CDR3 length equals 14 residues. The CDR3 here is CASSIASLNTEAFF. Written as DNA, the CDR3 is TGTGCCAGTAGTATAGCGTCCCTTAACACTGAAGCTTTCTTT.

This rearrangement joins TRBV6-4 to TRBJ2-3, with 9 bases lining up with TRBD2. Germline V gene data show CDR1 as MRHNA and CDR2 as SNTAGT. This CDR3 is 14 amino acids long. Germline trimming cut 2 bases from V and 5 bases from J; bases unmatched to any gene: 2. CDR3 in amino acids: CASSDLAGKDTQYF. The CDR3 coding sequence is TGTGCCAGCAGTGACCTAGCGGGAAAAGATACGCAGTATTTT.

The chain employs TRBV4-1 and TRBJ1-4, with D unclear. The CDR3 is made up of 12 amino acids. Germline-derived CDR1 and CDR2 are MGHRA and YSYEKL. The V end lost 0 bases, the J end lost 6 bases, and 2 bases lay between the germline ends. CDR3 residues: CASSQDYEKLFF. The CDR3 region has the DNA TGCGCCAGCAGCCAAGATTATGAAAAACTGTTTTTT.

The chain links TRBV10-3 to TRBJ2-7; 11 nucleotides match TRBD2. The CDR3 contains 14 residues. Germline-derived CDR1 and CDR2 are ENHRY and SYGVKD. J gave up 5 bases and V 6 bases, and 6 bases lay outside the gene matches. The CDR3 here is CAISRLAGRDEQYF. DNA of the CDR3: TGTGCCATCAGCAGACTAGCGGGGAGGGACGAGCAGTACTTC.

The CDR3 DNA reads as TGTGCCAGCAGTGAACCGGACAGGGGAAAGGCTGAAGCTTTCTTT. This gives the protein CASSEPDRGKAEAFF. V is TRBV6-1 and J is TRBJ1-1; 9 bases are shared with TRBD1. This CDR3 is 15 amino acids long. Germline assignment: CDR1 MNHNS and CDR2 SASEGT. V was pared by 2 bases and J by 6 bases, with 7 bases of the junction left unmatched.

A word on this clone: The junction departs from the called germline gene at one end, perhaps through a read error. The J gene is TRBJ1-2, the V gene TRBV6-5, with 10 nucleotides matching TRBD1. Germline lookup yields CDR1 MNHEY and CDR2 SVGAGI. This CDR3 is 16 amino acids long. The CDR3 loop is CAGSYFRTGGNYGYTF. The DNA for the CDR3 is TGTGCCGGCAGTTACTTCCGGACAGGGGGTAACTATGGCTACACCTTC.

This chain joins TRBV30 and TRBJ2-3; D remains ambiguous. V was clipped by 2 bases and J by 7 bases, with 7 bases between them. The CDR3 consists of 11 residues. CDR1 is GTSNPN and CDR2 is SVGIG in the germline V gene (reference sequence). The CDR3 DNA sequence: TGTGCCTGGAGTATTGGATATACGCAGTATTTT. Translation gives CAWSIGYTQYF.

This clone was recorded only once. The chain uses TRBV7-6 and TRBJ2-1, with 7 bases that match TRBD2. This CDR3 is built from 15 residues. Trimming at V came to 0 bases and at J to 4 bases, leaving 3 bases not matched to a gene. CDR1 and CDR2 (germline): SGHVS, FNYEAQ. The CDR3 here is CASSLASSGYNEQFF. The CDR3 region has the DNA TGTGCCAGCAGCTTAGCGTCTAGCGGTTACAATGAGCAGTTCTTC. The variable domain in full, completed from reference TRBV7-6 and TRBJ2-1, reads GAGVSQSPRYKVTKRGQDVALRCDPISGHVSLYWYRQALGQGPEFLTYFNYEAQQDKSGLPNDRFSAERPEGSISTLTIQRTEQRDSAMYRCASSLASSGYNEQFFGPGTRLTVL.

V usage is TRBV2 and J usage is TRBJ2-2; tentative D call: TRBD2 (5 bases). This CDR3 is 13 amino acids long. From germline, CDR1 is SNHLY and CDR2 FYNNEI. The V and J ends lost 4 bases and 5 bases respectively, with 8 bases between them. The CDR3 is CASSAVATGELFF. The CDR3 DNA follows: TGTGCCAGCAGTGCTGTAGCGACCGGGGAGCTGTTTTTT.

The rearrangement joins TRBV12-5 to TRBJ2-5, with 7 bases lining up with TRBD2. TRBJ2-7 matches the DNA end more closely, so the J call is doubtful. The CDR3 totals 14 residues. CDR1 and CDR2 (germline): LGHNT, FRNRAP. In nucleotides, the CDR3 is TGTGCTAGTGGTGCCGCGGGAGAGGTCTACGAGCAGTACTTC. It specifies CASGAAGEVYEQYF.

J is TRBJ2-2 and V is TRBV4-1; 9 positions agree with TRBD2. This CDR3 has 15 amino acids. Trimming removed 4 bases from V and 4 bases from J; junction bases left unmatched: 4. CDR1 MGHRA and CDR2 YSYEKL come from the germline V gene. CDR3 DNA sequence: TGCGCCAGCAGCCCTAGCGGGATGTTCACCGGGGAGCTGTTTTTT. It codes for CASSPSGMFTGELFF.

J is TRBJ1-5 and V is TRBV7-2; D is unresolved. Germline CDR1 reads SGHTA; CDR2 reads FQGNSA. V was shortened by 4 bases and J by 4 bases, with 14 bases between the two germline ends. This CDR3 contains 15 residues. The CDR3 DNA follows: TGTGCCAGCAGCTCCCGGACCGGCCCAAATCAGCCCCAGCATTTT. This encodes CASSSRTGPNQPQHF.